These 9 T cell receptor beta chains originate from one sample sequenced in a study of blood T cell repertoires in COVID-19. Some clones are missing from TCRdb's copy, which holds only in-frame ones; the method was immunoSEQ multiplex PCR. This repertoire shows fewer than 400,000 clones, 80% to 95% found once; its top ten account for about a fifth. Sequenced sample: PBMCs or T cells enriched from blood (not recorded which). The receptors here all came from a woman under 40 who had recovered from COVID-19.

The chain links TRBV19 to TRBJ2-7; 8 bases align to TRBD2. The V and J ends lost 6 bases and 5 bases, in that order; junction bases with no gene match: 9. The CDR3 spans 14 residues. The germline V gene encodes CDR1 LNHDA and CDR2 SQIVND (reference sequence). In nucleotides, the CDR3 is TGTGCCAGTAGCCCCGGGGGGGCGAGGAACGAGCAGTACTTC. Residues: CASSPGGARNEQYF.

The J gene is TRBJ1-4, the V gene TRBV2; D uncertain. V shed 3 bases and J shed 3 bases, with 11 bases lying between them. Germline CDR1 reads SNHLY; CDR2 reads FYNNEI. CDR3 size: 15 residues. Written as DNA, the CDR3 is TGTGCCAGCAGTGACATCGGGTATCCTAATGAAAAACTGTTTTTT. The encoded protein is CASSDIGYPNEKLFF.

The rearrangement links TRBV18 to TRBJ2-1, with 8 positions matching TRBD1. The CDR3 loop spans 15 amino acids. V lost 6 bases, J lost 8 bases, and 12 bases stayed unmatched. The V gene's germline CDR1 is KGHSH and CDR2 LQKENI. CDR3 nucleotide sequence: TGTGCCAGCTCCCTCAGGCAGGGGGCGATGGATGAGCAGTTCTTC. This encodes CASSLRQGAMDEQFF.

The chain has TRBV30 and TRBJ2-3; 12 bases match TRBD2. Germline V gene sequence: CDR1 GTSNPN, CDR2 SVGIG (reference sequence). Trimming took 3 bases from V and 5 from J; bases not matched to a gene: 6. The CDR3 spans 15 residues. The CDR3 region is CAWSRRGLAGDTQYF. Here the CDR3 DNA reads TGTGCCTGGAGCCGGCGGGGACTAGCGGGAGATACGCAGTATTTT.

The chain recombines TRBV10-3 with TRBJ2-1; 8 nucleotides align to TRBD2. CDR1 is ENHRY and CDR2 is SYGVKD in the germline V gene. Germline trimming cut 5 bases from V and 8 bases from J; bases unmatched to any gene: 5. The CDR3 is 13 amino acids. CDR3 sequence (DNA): TGTGCCATCAGTTTAGCGGGGATGGATGAGCAGTTCTTC. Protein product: CAISLAGMDEQFF.

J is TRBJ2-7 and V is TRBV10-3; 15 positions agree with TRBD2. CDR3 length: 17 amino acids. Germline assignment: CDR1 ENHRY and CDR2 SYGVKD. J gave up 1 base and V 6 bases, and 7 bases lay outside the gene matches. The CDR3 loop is CAISQPGLAGGSYEQYF. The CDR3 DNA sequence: TGTGCCATCAGCCAACCGGGACTAGCGGGAGGATCCTACGAGCAGTACTTC.

Here the CDR3 reads CASKKGPDYSSQNTQYF. The CDR3 nucleotides read TGCGCCAGCAAGAAGGGCCCGGACTACTCATCCCAGAATACGCAGTATTTT. The chain combines TRBV4-1 with TRBJ2-3; tentative D call: TRBD2 (6 bases). Trimming cost V 7 bases and J 7 bases, with 27 bases left between them. The CDR3 has 17 amino acids. Germline V CDR1 and CDR2: MGHRA, YSYEKL.

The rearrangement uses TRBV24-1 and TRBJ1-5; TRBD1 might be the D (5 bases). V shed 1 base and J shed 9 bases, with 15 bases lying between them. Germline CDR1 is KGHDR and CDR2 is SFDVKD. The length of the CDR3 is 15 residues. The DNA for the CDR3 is TGTGCCACCAGTGATTTCGACGGGGGACGAAGGCCCCAGCATTTT. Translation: CATSDFDGGRRPQHF.

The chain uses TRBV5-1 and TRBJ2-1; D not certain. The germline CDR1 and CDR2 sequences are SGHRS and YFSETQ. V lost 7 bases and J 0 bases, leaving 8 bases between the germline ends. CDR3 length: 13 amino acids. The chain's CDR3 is CASGPRSYNEQFF. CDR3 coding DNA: TGCGCCAGCGGCCCCCGCTCCTACAATGAGCAGTTCTTC.